This TCR beta chain was recorded in a study of blood T cells in healthy people across ages. Every donor contributed roughly 10 milliliters of peripheral blood by blood draw. The second PCR ran about 6 to 11 cycles with a sample-barcoded 5' primer and J-beta primers. One entry per CDR3 protein results from TCRdb running MiXCR on the 5' RACE reads. The table records roughly 1,000,000 distinct CDR3 sequences, less than 25% of them present only once. This CDR3 contains 13 residues. Trimming left V 5 bases short and J 3 bases short, with 9 bases between. Only a few counts were recorded for this clonotype. These sequences were also reported in another study, on T cells of mothers and their children.

The rearrangement joins TRBV12-3 or TRBV12-4 to TRBJ2-3; D unresolved. This clonotype originated in a girl under 10 years old in good health. Material: blood. The CDR3 is CASSPRDTDTQYF. CDR3 in DNA: TGTGCCAGCAGTCCCAGAGATACAGATACGCAGTATTTT.